The 4 T cell receptor beta chains below were found in one sample sequenced in a study of CD8 T cells in Susac syndrome (dated by TCRdb to the late 2010s). The protocol used for the library was the immunoSEQ multiplex PCR assay. RNA was extracted using the RNeasy kit, and roughly 0.5 to 1 ug of the RNA was reverse transcribed with random hexamers. TCRdb handled the public reads itself, with Q25 trimming in fastp and clone calling in MiXCR, and kept productive beta chains. Identical CDR3 protein sequences are pooled into one entry, listed with their most common genes and DNA. The sample profile shows some 120,000 distinct CDR3 sequences; more than 90% of them were found once. Of the sample, more than 0.09% is held by the ten largest clones. Specimen: CD4+ T cells from PBMCs. The receptors stem from a human donor in good health.

This sequence joins TRBV27 and TRBJ1-4, with TRBD1 matching over 8 bases. The trim removed 5 bases at V and 7 bases at J, leaving 9 bases unmatched. CDR3 length: 15 amino acids. Germline CDR1 reads MNHEY; CDR2 reads SMNVEV (reference sequence). CDR3 DNA: TGTGCCAGCAGTAACCGACAGGGGCTGGGTGAAAAACTGTTTTTT. Its protein is CASSNRQGLGEKLFF.

Comment on this clonotype: One junction end does not reproduce the germline sequence, and a read error may be involved. V and J are TRBV10-3 and TRBJ1-2, with 12 nucleotides matching TRBD1. From germline, CDR1 is ENHRY and CDR2 SYGVKD. This CDR3 has 13 amino acids. This chain's CDR3 is CAISGTGGGGYTF. CDR3 nucleotides: TGCGCCATCAGCGGGACAGGGGGCGGTGGCTACACCTTC.

The chain uses TRBV5-4 and TRBJ2-4, with TRBD1 matching over 8 bases. CDR3 length: 14 residues. Germline V gene lookup returns CDR1 SGHNT and CDR2 YYREEE (reference sequence). V shed 4 bases, J shed 7 bases, and the junction held 7 bases outside the gene matches. CDR3 region: CASSHDRGRNIQYF. The CDR3 DNA is TGTGCCAGCAGCCATGACAGGGGAAGGAACATTCAGTACTTC.

CDR3 amino acids: CSAREVADQPQHF. The CDR3 region has the DNA TGCAGTGCTAGAGAGGTGGCAGATCAGCCCCAGCATTTT. The V gene is TRBV20-1, the J gene TRBJ1-5; unclear D gene. From germline, CDR1 is DFQATT and CDR2 SNEGSKA (reference sequence). CDR3 size: 13 residues. The V gene lost 0 bases and the J gene lost 5 bases, with 8 bases spanning the gap.